The rows below give T cell receptor beta chains drawn from one sample of a study of blood T cells in healthy people across ages. Using its own MiXCR run on the 5' RACE reads, TCRdb lists one record per CDR3 protein. The sample holds 1.5 million to 2 million distinct CDR3 sequences; roughly 30% are singletons and the top ten take 7.7%. Sample: blood. The origin of the receptors is a woman aged 25 to 45 in good health. CDR3s include the opening cysteine and the closing phenylalanine or tryptophan. Fields, in order: J gene, V gene, clone size, D gene, CDR3 DNA, CDR3 protein. D genes are given only for firm matches. Rows give clone size only sometimes, using once, few, many, or a class for an expanded clone.

j_gene: TRBJ2-3; v_gene: TRBV12-3/TRBV12-4; abundance: few; d_gene: TRBD1; CDR3nt: TGTGCCAGCAGTTTAGCGCGGGGGACAGGGGTGCGGGCAGATACGCAGTATTTT; CDR3aa: CASSLARGTGVRADTQYF
j_gene: TRBJ1-2; v_gene: TRBV9; abundance: many; d_gene: .; CDR3nt: TGTGCCAGCAGTACACGCGGGGCAAACTATGGCTACACCTTC; CDR3aa: CASSTRGANYGYTF
j_gene: TRBJ2-7; v_gene: TRBV5-4; abundance: many; d_gene: TRBD2; CDR3nt: TGTGCCAGCAGCTTGGAGGGAAAACTAGCGGGGAGTCCCTACGAGCAGTACTTC; CDR3aa: CASSLEGKLAGSPYEQYF
j_gene: TRBJ1-4; v_gene: TRBV20-1; abundance: few; d_gene: .; CDR3nt: TGCAGTGCTAGCGCCGGAAGTAATGAAAAACTGTTTTTT; CDR3aa: CSASAGSNEKLFF
j_gene: TRBJ2-1; v_gene: TRBV12-3/TRBV12-4; abundance: many; d_gene: .; CDR3nt: TGTGCCAGCAGTTTAGTGGGCGGTTACAATGAGCAGTTCTTC; CDR3aa: CASSLVGGYNEQFF
j_gene: TRBJ2-1; v_gene: TRBV11-1; abundance: .; d_gene: .; CDR3nt: TGTGCCAGCAGCTTAGGAGTTCGCGGTCAAGCGTTCTTC; CDR3aa: CASSLGVRGQAFF
j_gene: TRBJ2-7; v_gene: TRBV5-1; abundance: many; d_gene: TRBD2; CDR3nt: TGCGCCAGCAGCATCCGGACTAGGGATTACGAGCAGTACTTC; CDR3aa: CASSIRTRDYEQYF
j_gene: TRBJ1-2; v_gene: TRBV5-1; abundance: .; d_gene: TRBD1; CDR3nt: TGCGCCAGCAGCTTGAACTCAGGGGGCTCCTATGGCTACACCTTC; CDR3aa: CASSLNSGGSYGYTF
j_gene: TRBJ2-3; v_gene: TRBV15; abundance: few; d_gene: TRBD2; CDR3nt: TGTGCCACCAGCAGAGGCCCAGACGGAGCGGGACCCACAGATACGCAGTATTTT; CDR3aa: CATSRGPDGAGPTDTQYF
j_gene: TRBJ1-1; v_gene: TRBV3-1; abundance: few; d_gene: TRBD1; CDR3nt: TGTGCCAGCAGCCAAGTAGCGGGACAGAGCTTTGAAGCTTTCTTT; CDR3aa: CASSQVAGQSFEAFF
j_gene: TRBJ2-3; v_gene: TRBV6-2/TRBV6-3; abundance: few; d_gene: .; CDR3nt: TGTGCCAGCAGTGACGGGACACTCATCACAGATGCGCAGTATTTT; CDR3aa: CASSDGTLITDAQYF
j_gene: TRBJ2-1; v_gene: TRBV5-6; abundance: few; d_gene: .; CDR3nt: TGTGCCAGCAGCTTACCGGGGGCTCCATATGGGAATGAGCAGTTCTTC; CDR3aa: CASSLPGAPYGNEQFF
j_gene: TRBJ2-5; v_gene: TRBV10-2; abundance: many; d_gene: TRBD1; CDR3nt: TGCGCCAGCAGTGGGGGACAGGGGTTCCAAGAGACCCAGTACTTC; CDR3aa: CASSGGQGFQETQYF
j_gene: TRBJ2-7; v_gene: TRBV5-6; abundance: many; d_gene: TRBD1; CDR3nt: TGTGCCAGCAGCATTGGACAGGGGGCCTACGAGCAGTACTTC; CDR3aa: CASSIGQGAYEQYF
j_gene: TRBJ2-7; v_gene: TRBV12-5; abundance: many; d_gene: .; CDR3nt: TGTGCTAGTGGTTTGGCGGGTAGCAACGAGCAGTACTTC; CDR3aa: CASGLAGSNEQYF
j_gene: TRBJ2-5; v_gene: TRBV15; abundance: .; d_gene: TRBD2; CDR3nt: TGTGCCACCAGCAGGGAGACTAGCGGTCAAGAGACCCAGTACTTC; CDR3aa: CATSRETSGQETQYF
j_gene: TRBJ2-1; v_gene: TRBV2; abundance: .; d_gene: .; CDR3nt: TGTGCCAGCAGTGACCAGCGTGGTACCTACAATGAGCAGTTCTTC; CDR3aa: CASSDQRGTYNEQFF
j_gene: TRBJ1-2; v_gene: TRBV2; abundance: .; d_gene: .; CDR3nt: TGTGCCAGCGGGTGGACAGCGAACTATGGCTACACCTTC; CDR3aa: CASGWTANYGYTF
j_gene: TRBJ1-1; v_gene: TRBV7-3; abundance: .; d_gene: .; CDR3nt: TGTGCCAGCAGCTTACACGATATGAACACTGAAGCTTTCTTT; CDR3aa: CASSLHDMNTEAFF
j_gene: TRBJ2-7; v_gene: TRBV7-9; abundance: .; d_gene: TRBD1; CDR3nt: TGTGCCAGCAGGAAAGGGCCGGACAGGGCCTACGAGCAGTACTTC; CDR3aa: CASRKGPDRAYEQYF
j_gene: TRBJ1-1; v_gene: TRBV20-1; abundance: few; d_gene: TRBD1; CDR3nt: TGCAGTGCTAGAGGAGGGGGCAGAAGTGAAGCTTTCTTT; CDR3aa: CSARGGGRSEAFF
j_gene: TRBJ1-5; v_gene: TRBV6-2/TRBV6-3; abundance: .; d_gene: TRBD1; CDR3nt: TGTGCCAGCAGTTACGCACAGGGGGTACGGCAGCCCCAGCATTTT; CDR3aa: CASSYAQGVRQPQHF
j_gene: TRBJ2-7; v_gene: TRBV2; abundance: many; d_gene: .; CDR3nt: TGTGCCAGCAGTGATTTTGGGGGTGGCGAGCAGTACTTC; CDR3aa: CASSDFGGGEQYF
j_gene: TRBJ1-1; v_gene: TRBV6-1; abundance: .; d_gene: .; CDR3nt: TGTGCCAGCAGTGCTCTAGGGACAACCACTGAAGCTTTCTTT; CDR3aa: CASSALGTTTEAFF
j_gene: TRBJ2-7; v_gene: TRBV21-1; abundance: .; d_gene: .; CDR3nt: TGTGCCAGCAGCCTAAGGGGGGACAGATCCGAGCAGTACTTC; CDR3aa: CASSLRGDRSEQYF
j_gene: TRBJ2-4; v_gene: TRBV7-2; abundance: many; d_gene: TRBD2; CDR3nt: TGTGCCAGCAGCCGGGACGGGAGCGGGGGAAACATTCAGTACTTC; CDR3aa: CASSRDGSGGNIQYF
j_gene: TRBJ1-4; v_gene: TRBV28; abundance: .; d_gene: .; CDR3nt: TGTGCCAGCAGTTTTCTTCGGCAGGGATGGGGTGAAAAACTGTTTTTT; CDR3aa: CASSFLRQGWGEKLFF
j_gene: TRBJ1-2; v_gene: TRBV30; abundance: .; d_gene: .; CDR3nt: TGTGCCTGGAGCCAGTACTATGGCTACACCTTC; CDR3aa: CAWSQYYGYTF
j_gene: TRBJ2-7; v_gene: TRBV29-1; abundance: many; d_gene: TRBD2; CDR3nt: TGCAGCGTTGGAGCGGGGCCCTCCTACGAGCAGTACTTC; CDR3aa: CSVGAGPSYEQYF
j_gene: TRBJ2-5; v_gene: TRBV5-1; abundance: few; d_gene: .; CDR3nt: TGCGCCAGCAGTCGGGACGACGGGACCCAGTACTTC; CDR3aa: CASSRDDGTQYF
j_gene: TRBJ1-1; v_gene: TRBV10-2; abundance: few; d_gene: .; CDR3nt: TGCGCCAGCTTAAACATCGGAAACACTGAAGCTTTCTTT; CDR3aa: CASLNIGNTEAFF
j_gene: TRBJ2-4; v_gene: TRBV7-2; abundance: few; d_gene: .; CDR3nt: TGTGCCAGCAGCTCCTCAGACCCCTCCCGGCAGTACTTC; CDR3aa: CASSSSDPSRQYF
j_gene: TRBJ2-7; v_gene: TRBV30; abundance: many; d_gene: TRBD2; CDR3nt: TGTGCCAGTACTAGCGGGGGCTCCTACGAGCAGTACTTC; CDR3aa: CASTSGGSYEQYF
j_gene: TRBJ1-1; v_gene: TRBV6-5; abundance: few; d_gene: TRBD1; CDR3nt: TGTGCCAGCAGTTACGGCCCAGGGGGCGCGAAGACTGAAGCTTTCTTT; CDR3aa: CASSYGPGGAKTEAFF
j_gene: TRBJ1-4; v_gene: TRBV4-1; abundance: .; d_gene: TRBD1; CDR3nt: TGCGCCAGCAGCCTAGCCGGGACAGGGGGTAATGAAAGACTGTTTTTT; CDR3aa: CASSLAGTGGNERLFF
j_gene: TRBJ2-1; v_gene: TRBV29-1; abundance: .; d_gene: .; CDR3nt: TGCAGCGTTCGGAGTGCCTCCTACAATGAGCAGTTCTTC; CDR3aa: CSVRSASYNEQFF
j_gene: TRBJ1-6; v_gene: TRBV7-2; abundance: .; d_gene: .; CDR3nt: TGTGCCAGCAGCTTAGTGGGGAACGTCGGCTCACCCCTCCACTTT; CDR3aa: CASSLVGNVGSPLHF
j_gene: TRBJ1-5; v_gene: TRBV12-3/TRBV12-4; abundance: .; d_gene: .; CDR3nt: TGTGCCAGCACCCTCAGAGGGGTCGGCGACAATCAGCCCCAGCATTTT; CDR3aa: CASTLRGVGDNQPQHF
j_gene: TRBJ2-5; v_gene: TRBV7-9; abundance: .; d_gene: .; CDR3nt: TGTGCCAGCAGCGCGCCCGGGACTCCCCTGTTCGAGACCCCGTACTTC; CDR3aa: CASSAPGTPLFETPYF
j_gene: TRBJ1-1; v_gene: TRBV4-1; abundance: few; d_gene: .; CDR3nt: TGCGCCAGCAGCCGCAACCTGGACACTGAAGCTTTCTTT; CDR3aa: CASSRNLDTEAFF
j_gene: TRBJ2-7; v_gene: TRBV28; abundance: many; d_gene: .; CDR3nt: TGTGCCAGCAGTTTCCAACGGAGCGAGCAGTACTTC; CDR3aa: CASSFQRSEQYF
j_gene: TRBJ1-1; v_gene: TRBV10-3; abundance: .; d_gene: .; CDR3nt: TGTGCCATCAGTGAGCCTGCTCGGAGCACTGAAGCTTTCTTT; CDR3aa: CAISEPARSTEAFF
j_gene: TRBJ2-5; v_gene: TRBV28; abundance: few; d_gene: .; CDR3nt: TGTGCCGGCAGTTTGGCAGAGCAAGAGACCCAGTACTTC; CDR3aa: CAGSLAEQETQYF
j_gene: TRBJ2-1; v_gene: TRBV9; abundance: once; d_gene: .; CDR3nt: TGTGCCAGCAGCGTTAGCGAGGGGGAATACAATGAGCAGTTCTTC; CDR3aa: CASSVSEGEYNEQFF
j_gene: TRBJ2-1; v_gene: TRBV20-1; abundance: .; d_gene: TRBD2; CDR3nt: TGCAGTGCTAGAGGAGGGAATGCGGGAGGGTCCAATGAGCAGTTCTTC; CDR3aa: CSARGGNAGGSNEQFF
j_gene: TRBJ2-5; v_gene: TRBV21-1; abundance: few; d_gene: .; CDR3nt: TGTGCCAGCAGCAAAGATATCGGGCCCCAAGAGACCCAGTACTTC; CDR3aa: CASSKDIGPQETQYF
j_gene: TRBJ1-5; v_gene: TRBV12-3/TRBV12-4; abundance: many; d_gene: .; CDR3nt: TGTGCCAGCAGTTCCACAGGGTCGGGCCAGCCCCAGCATTTT; CDR3aa: CASSSTGSGQPQHF
j_gene: TRBJ1-1; v_gene: TRBV9; abundance: .; d_gene: .; CDR3nt: TGTGCCAGCAGCGTAGGGGGACCCCCGGGAACTGAAGCTTTCTTT; CDR3aa: CASSVGGPPGTEAFF
j_gene: TRBJ2-7; v_gene: TRBV12-3/TRBV12-4; abundance: many; d_gene: .; CDR3nt: TGTGCCAGCAGTTTGATTCTTGGATACGAGCAGTACTTC; CDR3aa: CASSLILGYEQYF
j_gene: TRBJ2-1; v_gene: TRBV11-2; abundance: few; d_gene: .; CDR3nt: TGTGCCAACAGCTTACATTCGAGGCGGGGCCCCTACAATGAGCAGTTCTTC; CDR3aa: CANSLHSRRGPYNEQFF
j_gene: TRBJ2-7; v_gene: TRBV5-1; abundance: many; d_gene: .; CDR3nt: TGCGCCAGCAACTCCGAGACCTACGAGCAGTACTTC; CDR3aa: CASNSETYEQYF